This T cell receptor (beta chain) was profiled in a study of blood T cell repertoires in COVID-19. At the level of the study: PBMCs, B-cell-depleted T cells, or T cells provided the cDNA or gDNA that made up the material.

Sequencing was performed with immunoSEQ multiplex PCR; in TCRdb, only in-frame clones are kept and a portion is missing. This sample has around 250,000 clones, with 70% to 90% found just once. Cohorts were based on clinical histories the participants reported. CDR3 length: 16 residues. The clonotype originates from a woman aged 45-65 years who had been exposed to COVID-19. The sequencing sample was made of PBMCs or T cells enriched from blood (not recorded which). The chain links TRBV21-1 to TRBJ1-2; the DNA was not compared with TRBD1, the D call given in the table. TRBV21-1 is labeled a pseudogene. CDR3 sequence: CASSKAAGGPNYGYTF. As DNA, the CDR3 is TGTGCCAGCAGCAAGGCGGCAGGGGGTCCTAACTATGGCTACACCTTC.